This T cell receptor beta chain is from a study of technical replicates of blood from a few donors. The CDR3 runs 16 residues. Deletions cut 5 bases from V and 1 base from J, with 16 bases between. CDR1 is MDHEN and CDR2 is SYDVKM in the germline V gene. TCRdb's copy holds only in-frame clones and misses some; the assay was immunoSEQ multiplex PCR. Among more than 70,000 clones listed, around 96% were seen once. The sample was T cells isolated from PBMCs. J is TRBJ2-3 and V is TRBV28, with D perhaps matching TRBD2 (5 bases). The sequence derives from a human donor in good health. The CDR3 spells CASSRGLSARTDTQYF. The CDR3 coding sequence is TGTGCCAGCAGTCGAGGCCTTAGCGCCCGCACAGATACGCAGTATTTT.